This T cell receptor beta chain was recovered during a study of T cell responses to AZD1222 COVID-19 vaccine. Produced via immunoSEQ multiplex PCR; TCRdb's table is partial and in-frame only. In the table there are approximately 100,000 clones, 87% of which are singletons. With 5 bases removed from V and 2 bases from J, the gap between germline ends came to 9 bases. CDR1 and CDR2 (germline): LNHDA, SQIVND (reference sequence). This CDR3 is built from 13 residues. General study points: Just a handful of people given AZD1222 tested seropositive at baseline.

Comment on this clone: The antigen is unknown.

The sequence came from an adult who received the AZD1222 COVID-19 vaccine. This specimen was peripheral blood, taken 28 days after the second AZD1222 dose. J is TRBJ2-5 and V is TRBV19; D remains unclear. The CDR3 DNA reads as TGTGCCAGTAGTCCAACGCATCAAGAGACCCAGTACTTC. Its translation is CASSPTHQETQYF.